These 12 T cell receptor beta chains came from one sample sequenced in a study of CD8+ T cells in alopecia areata. Sample treatment: oral pan-JAK inhibitor, 5-10 mg twice daily. Reverse transcription of extracted RNA yielded cDNA, which provided the sequencing template. Some clones are missing from TCRdb's copy, which holds only in-frame ones; the method was immunoSEQ multiplex PCR. The sample contains 130,000 to 150,000 clones, around 82% of which appear only once. This specimen was CD8+ T cells sorted from blood, taken at week 4, from a patient treated with tofacitinib. These receptors all come from a human donor with alopecia areata.

This chain uses TRBV11-3 with TRBJ2-2; D gene uncertain. CDR3 length: 12 amino acids. Germline loops: CDR1 SGHNT, CDR2 YENEEA. Trimming took off 5 bases at V and 2 bases at J, with 3 bases between the two ends. Here the CDR3 reads CASSRNTGELFF. The CDR3, as DNA: TGTGCCAGCAGCCGTAACACCGGGGAGCTGTTTTTT.

This chain uses TRBV4-1 with TRBJ2-7, with D uncertain. V was cut by 1 base and J by 0 bases, with 10 bases left in between. Germline V gene sequence: CDR1 MGHRA, CDR2 YSYEKL. The CDR3 runs to 15 residues. CDR3 DNA: TGCGCCAGCAGCCAAGGGCAGGCCCTCTCCTACGAGCAGTACTTC. Translating gives CASSQGQALSYEQYF.

The gene calls are TRBV27 and TRBJ2-7, with D hard to call. Looked up from germline, CDR1 is MNHEY and CDR2 is SMNVEV (reference sequence). Trimming took 2 bases from V and 7 from J, leaving 12 bases between them. The length of the CDR3 is 13 residues. The DNA for the CDR3 is TGTGCCAGCAGTTTAAGGGCAGGAGAGGAGCAGTACTTC. Its protein is CASSLRAGEEQYF.

The V gene is TRBV21-1, the J gene TRBJ2-7; the listed D gene, TRBD2, was not tested against the DNA. TRBV21-1 is given as a pseudogene. The CDR3 extends over 16 amino acids. The CDR3 is CASSPPTSGLTYEQYF. DNA for the CDR3: TGTGCCAGCAGCCCCCCGACTAGCGGGCTTACCTACGAGCAGTACTTC.

The chain recombines TRBV28 with TRBJ2-2; 13 nucleotides line up with TRBD2. V lost 6 bases and J lost 5; bases outside the gene matches: 12. Germline V gene data show CDR1 as MDHEN and CDR2 as SYDVKM. This CDR3 has 18 residues. The DNA for the CDR3 is TGTGCCAGCAGCCCCCGCACTAGCGGGGGGGCGGGAACCGGGGAGCTGTTTTTT. Its protein product is CASSPRTSGGAGTGELFF. The full variable domain, its missing parts supplied by reference TRBV28 and TRBJ2-2, is DVKVTQSSRYLVKRTGEKVFLECVQDMDHENMFWYRQDPGLGLRLIYFSYDVKMKEKGDIPEGYSVSREKKERFSLILESASTNQTSMYLCASSPRTSGGAGTGELFFGEGSRLTVL.

This chain links TRBV27 with TRBJ2-7; no clear D gene. V shed 3 bases and J shed 0 bases, with 9 bases lying between them. The length of the CDR3 is 14 residues. Looked up from germline, CDR1 is MNHEY and CDR2 is SMNVEV (reference sequence). The CDR3 DNA is TGTGCCAGCAGTTTTTCGGCCTACTCCTACGAGCAGTACTTC. It is translated as CASSFSAYSYEQYF.

The CDR3 spells CASRGRTEAFF. CDR3 bases: TGTGCCAGCAGGGGCCGTACTGAAGCTTTCTTT. This chain uses TRBV6-1 with TRBJ1-1, with D hard to call. The V gene lost 6 bases and the J gene lost 5 bases, with 7 bases spanning the gap. The germline CDR1 and CDR2 sequences are MNHNS and SASEGT. The CDR3 spans 11 residues.

The chain links TRBV9 to TRBJ1-5; 8 bases align to TRBD1. V was pared by 0 bases and J by 4 bases, with 6 bases of the junction left unmatched. Germline V gene sequence: CDR1 SGDLS, CDR2 YYNGEE. The CDR3 runs 16 residues. The CDR3 bases are TGTGCCAGCAGCGTAGGGGCAGGGGGCCCAAATCAGCCCCAGCATTTT. Protein: CASSVGAGGPNQPQHF.

The rearrangement uses TRBV7-9 and TRBJ1-1; perhaps TRBD1 as D (5 bases). V was shortened by 5 bases and J by 4 bases, with 23 bases between the two germline ends. Germline V gene sequence: CDR1 SEHNR, CDR2 FQNEAQ (reference sequence). The CDR3 length is 17 residues. The CDR3 DNA follows: TGTGCCAGCAGCCCCCCGCAGGGCGAGGTGGCGGGCACTGAAGCTTTCTTT. It encodes CASSPPQGEVAGTEAFF.

The rearrangement links TRBV25-1 to TRBJ2-3; D is unresolved. The germline V gene has CDR1 MGHDK and CDR2 SYGVNS. Trimming shortened V by 8 bases and J by 4 bases, and 10 bases separated the two germline ends. The CDR3 extends over 12 amino acids. CDR3 loop: CASGHRADTQYF. The CDR3 nucleotides read TGTGCCAGCGGTCATAGGGCAGATACGCAGTATTTT.

The genes are TRBV28 and TRBJ2-7; D is uncertain. CDR1 and CDR2 (germline): MDHEN, SYDVKM. Trimming left V 6 bases short and J 1 base short, with 13 bases between. The CDR3 consists of 14 residues. The CDR3 sequence: CASSLTFLSYEQYF. For the CDR3, the DNA is TGTGCCAGCAGCCTCACCTTCCTATCCTACGAGCAGTACTTC.

The genes are TRBV6-5 and TRBJ1-1; D call uncertain. Germline CDR1 reads MNHEY; CDR2 reads SVGAGI. V gave up 0 bases and J gave up 2 bases, with 4 bases separating them. The CDR3 contains 13 residues. The CDR3 DNA reads TGTGCCAGCAGTTACTCGCAAAACACTGAAGCTTTCTTT. Encoded protein: CASSYSQNTEAFF.